The 21 T cell receptor beta chains listed next were all sequenced from one sample in a study of tumor and adjacent non-tumor tissue in lung cancer. No cell sorting was done before RNA was extracted from the tissue. TCRbeta libraries were built with three rounds of nested PCR, modified from ARM-PCR. TCRdb fed the multiplex PCR reads into MiXCR, producing one record per CDR3 protein. Of 100,000 to 150,000 distinct CDR3 sequences in the sample, 66% are singletons; the top ten hold 10% to 15%. The sequencing sample was made of lung tumor tissue. These receptors were collected from a man aged 25-45 years with non-small cell lung cancer.

In this sample, this clonotype turned up many times. The chain links TRBV29-1 to TRBJ2-7; no firm D call. V was cut by 7 bases and J by 6 bases, with 10 bases left in between. CDR3 length: 10 amino acids. Germline assignment: CDR1 SQVTM and CDR2 ANQGSEA. The CDR3 protein is CSGLVGEQYF. CDR3 in DNA: TGCAGCGGCCTAGTCGGCGAGCAGTACTTC.

With respect to this clonotype: At one end, the junction sequence differs from germline, possibly due to a read error. V is TRBV12-3 or TRBV12-4 and J is TRBJ2-2, with D perhaps being TRBD1 or TRBD2 (5 bases each). The CDR3 covers 14 residues. The CDR3 region is CAGRREGDTGELFF. The CDR3 DNA reads as TGTGCCGGCAGACGGGAAGGGGACACCGGGGAGCTGTTTTTT.

At least ten counts were recorded for this clonotype. This rearrangement joins TRBV20-1 to TRBJ2-5; TRBD2 matches 7 bases. Unmatched junction bases numbered 5, after V lost 0 bases and J lost 4 bases. Germline CDR1 and CDR2: DFQATT and SNEGSKA (reference sequence). The length of the CDR3 is 14 residues. The CDR3 nucleotides read TGCAGTGCTAGAGATTTCCCTAGCGGAGAGACCCAGTACTTC. Protein: CSARDFPSGETQYF.

As regards this clonotype: A clone one base away is much larger, so this may be a read error. This chain links TRBV24-1 with TRBJ1-2, with TRBD1 matching over 7 bases. CDR3 length: 14 residues. Germline CDR1 reads KGHDR; CDR2 reads SFDVKD. V was pared by 2 bases and J by 5 bases, with 4 bases of the junction left unmatched. The DNA for the CDR3 is TGTGCCACCAGTGATTCGGGACAGCTATATGGCTACACCTTC. This sequence encodes CATSDSGQLYGYTF.

A remark on this clonotype: An end of the junction does not agree with germline; a read error may underlie this. This chain connects TRBV11-2 to TRBJ2-1; D remains ambiguous. Per the germline V gene, CDR1 is SGHAT and CDR2 is FQNNGV. This CDR3 region has 17 residues. The CDR3 reads CASSLGSAGWENDEQFF. CDR3 DNA: TGTGCCAGCAGCTTAGGATCGGCAGGCTGGGAAAACGATGAACAGTTCTTC.

Turning to this clonotype: At one boundary the junction diverges from the germline segment, which might be a read error. The V and J genes are TRBV11-2 and TRBJ2-2; unclear D gene. Germline values: CDR1 SGHAT, CDR2 FQNNGV. The CDR3 totals 13 residues. CDR3 DNA: TGTGACAGCAGCCATAAGAGAACCGGGGAGCTGTTTTTT. Translated, it gives CDSSHKRTGELFF.

As regards this clonotype: The junction and the germline gene differ at one end; a read error may be behind it. V is TRBV20-1 and J is TRBJ2-3; 8 positions agree with TRBD2. The CDR3 loop spans 17 amino acids. From germline, CDR1 is DFQATT and CDR2 SNEGSKA (reference sequence). Written as DNA, the CDR3 is TGCAGTGCTAGAACTCCCGGGGTAGCGGGGAGCATAGATACGCAGTATTTT. Its translation: CSARTPGVAGSIDTQYF.

Notes on this clonotype: The junction departs from the called germline gene at one end, perhaps through a read error. The genes are TRBV11-2 and TRBJ1-1, with D possibly matching TRBD1 (6 bases). The CDR3 loop spans 14 amino acids. Germline CDR1 is SGHAT and CDR2 is FQNNGV. The chain's CDR3 is CAISLESGETEAFF. CDR3 sequence (DNA): TGTGCCATCAGCTTAGAATCAGGGGAAACTGAAGCTTTCTTT.

For this clonotype: This may be a read error: a much more frequent sequence differs by one nucleotide. The CDR3 protein is CSASSSGTAYEQYF. DNA of the CDR3: TGCAGTGCTTCATCCTCCGGGACGGCGTACGAGCAGTACTTC. V usage is TRBV20-1 and J usage is TRBJ2-7; D might be TRBD1 or TRBD2, each matching 5 bases. With 5 bases removed from V and 4 bases from J, the gap between germline ends came to 18 bases. The CDR3 totals 14 residues. CDR1 DFQATT and CDR2 SNEGSKA come from the germline V gene (reference sequence).

A word on this clonotype: This may come from a read error, since a much larger clone is one base off. The genes are TRBV6-5 and TRBJ2-6; 7 bases align to TRBD2. Germline CDR1 MNHEY, CDR2 SVGAGI. This CDR3 region has 17 residues. J lost 3 bases, V lost 8 bases, and 13 bases had no gene match. CDR3 nucleotide sequence: TGTGCCAGCGGTTCCGCCGCGGCGGGAGTTGGGGCCAACGTCCTGACTTTC. Encoded protein: CASGSAAAGVGANVLTF.

Points on this clonotype: This sequence may be a read error, since a much larger clone differs from it by one base. J is TRBJ2-7 and V is TRBV6-1; unclear D gene. V lost 10 bases and J lost 2, with 18 bases in between. CDR3 length equals 14 residues. Germline loops: CDR1 MNHNS, CDR2 SASEGT. The DNA of the CDR3 is TGTGCCACCACCGTGGCGGAAGGACCCTACGAGCAGTACTTC. Amino acids: CATTVAEGPYEQYF.

The chain couples TRBV6-2 or TRBV6-3 to TRBJ2-7; TRBD2 is a possible D gene (5 bases). CDR1 and CDR2 from the germline V gene are MNHEY and SVGEGT. V was pared by 6 bases and J by 3 bases, with 15 bases between. The CDR3 runs 14 residues. The CDR3 loop reads CASRSQWEHYEQYF. CDR3 sequence (DNA): TGTGCCAGCAGAAGTCAGTGGGAGCACTACGAGCAGTACTTC.

As regards this clonotype: One end of the junction does not line up with germline, which may come from a read error. This chain links TRBV10-2 with TRBJ2-5, with a tentative D call TRBD2 (5 bases). The CDR3 loop spans 13 amino acids. Germline V gene data show CDR1 as WSHSY and CDR2 as SAAADI. The CDR3 region has the DNA TGTGCCAGCAGTGAGGCGCCTGACGGGGCCCAGTACTTC. This gives the protein CASSEAPDGAQYF.

With regard to this clonotype: A much bigger clone sits one base away, suggesting this may be a read error. V gene TRBV12-3 or TRBV12-4 combines with J gene TRBJ1-5; TRBD1 matches 7 bases. This CDR3 spans 12 amino acids. In nucleotides, the CDR3 is TGTGCCTGCAGTTCAGGGGGTCAGCCCCAGCATTTT. Its translation: CACSSGGQPQHF.

With regard to this clonotype: Just one base apart from a much larger clone, this may be a read error. The gene calls are TRBV4-2 and TRBJ2-7; the D gene could be TRBD1 or TRBD2 (5 bases each). V was shortened by 1 base and J by 2 bases, with 18 bases between the two germline ends. CDR3 size: 17 residues. Germline V gene data show CDR1 as LGHNA and CDR2 as YNFKEQ. Written as DNA, the CDR3 is TGTGCCAGCAGCCAAGGTGGGGACGGACACGTCACCTACGAGCAGTACTTC. Protein: CASSQGGDGHVTYEQYF.

Worth noting for this clonotype: Sequence at one end of the junction differs from germline and may be a read error. The CDR3 sequence is CAGSHVPRRSTGELFF. For the CDR3, the DNA is TGCGCCGGCAGCCATGTTCCCAGACGGAGCACCGGGGAGCTGTTTTTT. The J gene is TRBJ2-2, the V gene TRBV4-1; D is unclear. This CDR3 has 16 amino acids. In germline, CDR1 is MGHRA, CDR2 YSYEKL.

At least ten counts were recorded for this clonotype. The J gene is TRBJ2-2, the V gene TRBV12-3 or TRBV12-4; 10 positions agree with TRBD1. J gave up 0 bases and V 6 bases, and 4 bases lay outside the gene matches. This CDR3 spans 16 amino acids. This CDR3 reads CASSQGQGANTGELFF. Written as DNA, the CDR3 is TGTGCCAGCAGCCAAGGACAGGGGGCGAACACCGGGGAGCTGTTTTTT.

In its sample, this clonotype was seen a few times. This chain connects TRBV5-5 to TRBJ2-3, with TRBD1 matching over 9 bases. Germline loops: CDR1 SGHKS, CDR2 YYEKEE (reference sequence). V trimming: 0 bases; J trimming: 2 bases; junction bases outside the gene matches: 4. CDR3 length: 16 amino acids. The CDR3 loop is CASSLAQGAATDTQYF. In DNA, the CDR3 is TGTGCCAGCAGCTTGGCACAGGGGGCCGCCACAGATACGCAGTATTTT. Based on the CDR3 plus reference TRBV5-5 and TRBJ2-3, the full variable domain is DAGVTQSPTHLIKTRGQQVTLRCSPISGHKSVSWYQQVLGQGPQFIFQYYEKEERGRGNFPDRFSARQFPNYSSELNVNALLLGDSALYLCASSLAQGAATDTQYFGPGTRLTVL.

This sequence joins TRBV20-1 and TRBJ1-4, with unresolved D. Germline V CDR1 and CDR2: DFQATT, SNEGSKA (reference sequence). This CDR3 region has 13 residues. V lost 8 bases, J lost 4 bases, and 14 bases lay in between. CDR3 bases: TGCAGTCGTCAAGGCGGGGATAATGAAAAACTGTTTTTT. Its translation is CSRQGGDNEKLFF.

This clonotype occurred many times. This chain links TRBV28 with TRBJ2-7, with D tentatively TRBD2 (7 bases). V was shortened by 3 bases and J by 7 bases, with 16 bases between the two germline ends. Germline loops: CDR1 MDHEN, CDR2 SYDVKM. The CDR3 covers 14 residues. The CDR3 nucleotides read TGTGCCAGCAGTTTCGGGGGGCGGGGGAGGGAGCAGTACTTC. Translation: CASSFGGRGREQYF. Based on the CDR3 plus reference TRBV28 and TRBJ2-7, the full variable domain is DVKVTQSSRYLVKRTGEKVFLECVQDMDHENMFWYRQDPGLGLRLIYFSYDVKMKEKGDIPEGYSVSREKKERFSLILESASTNQTSMYLCASSFGGRGREQYFGPGTRLTVT.

This clonotype appeared many times. V is TRBV20-1 and J is TRBJ2-7; 7 nucleotides match TRBD2. The trim removed 2 bases at V and 6 bases at J, leaving 13 bases unmatched. The CDR3 has 15 residues. In germline, CDR1 is DFQATT, CDR2 SNEGSKA (reference sequence). The CDR3 bases are TGCAGTGCTAGACCCCCACTAGCGATCGGGGTCGAGCAGTACTTC. This encodes CSARPPLAIGVEQYF.